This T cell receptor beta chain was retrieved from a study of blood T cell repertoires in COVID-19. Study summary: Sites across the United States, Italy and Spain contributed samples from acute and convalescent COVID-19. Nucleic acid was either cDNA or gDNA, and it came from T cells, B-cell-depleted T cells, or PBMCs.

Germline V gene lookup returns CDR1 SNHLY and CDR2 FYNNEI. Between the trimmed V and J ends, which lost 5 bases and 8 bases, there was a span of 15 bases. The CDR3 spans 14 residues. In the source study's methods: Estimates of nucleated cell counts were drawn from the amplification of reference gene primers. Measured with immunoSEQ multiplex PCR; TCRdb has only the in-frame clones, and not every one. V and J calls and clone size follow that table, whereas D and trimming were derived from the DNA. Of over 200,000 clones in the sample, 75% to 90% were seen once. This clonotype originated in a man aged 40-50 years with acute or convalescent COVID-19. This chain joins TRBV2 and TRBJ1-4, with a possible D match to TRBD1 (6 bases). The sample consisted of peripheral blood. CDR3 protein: CASSRGNGAEKLFF. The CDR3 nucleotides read TGTGCCAGCAGTAGGGGGAACGGAGCCGAAAAACTGTTTTTT.